The clone carrying this T cell receptor beta chain was detected only a few times. The data originate from a study of blood T cell repertoires in COVID-19. In the study overall: COVID-19 samples collected from the United States, Italy and Spain covered acute and convalescent phases. T cells, B-cell-depleted T cells, or PBMCs provided the cDNA or gDNA that served as material.

CDR3 length: 15 residues. CDR1 SGHRS and CDR2 YFSETQ come from the germline V gene. V lost 4 bases, J lost 6 bases, and 3 bases stayed unmatched. In the original analysis: Scientists estimated how many nucleated cells there were by amplifying reference gene primers. Sequenced by immunoSEQ multiplex PCR; TCRdb stores in-frame clones only, minus some. V and J calls and clone size are given by that table; D and trimming were obtained from the DNA. The top ten clones hold about 4% of a sample with roughly 250,000 clones, roughly four fifths of them seen once. Sequenced: peripheral blood. This TCR was recovered from a man aged 50-59 years with acute or convalescent COVID-19. The V call is TRBV5-1, the J call TRBJ2-4; 14 nucleotides agree with TRBD2. This CDR3 is CASSPGTSGRNIQYF. The CDR3, as DNA: TGCGCCAGCAGCCCGGGGACTAGCGGGAGAAACATTCAGTACTTC.